These 26 T cell receptor beta chains were all obtained from the same sample, sequenced in a study of cytomegalovirus exposure and HLA in healthy donors (dated by TCRdb to about 2017). Libraries came from the immunoSEQ multiplex PCR assay. For the multiplex PCR, a mixture combining 60 forward primers for TCR Vbeta segments and 13 reverse primers for TCR Jbeta segments was used. Held by TCRdb, this immuneACCESS table contains in-frame sequences only and omits some clones. Under half of the omission traces to an unresolved V gene where checked; the cause of the rest is unknown. Counted in this sample were 120,000 or so clones; approximately 80% of them appeared once. Clones ranked in the top ten supply 4% to 5% of the sample. The specimen sequenced was PBMCs. The receptors shown here come from a man aged 50-59 years in good health and CMV-seropositive.

The chain recombines TRBV6-1 with TRBJ2-7; 7 nucleotides align to TRBD2. CDR1 is MNHNS and CDR2 is SASEGT in the germline V gene. V gave up 1 base and J gave up 9 bases; unmatched junction bases: 9. The CDR3 covers 14 residues. CDR3 coding DNA: TGTGCCAGCAGTGAAGGCGGGAGACGAGGGGTGCAGTACTTC. It specifies CASSEGGRRGVQYF.

This clone came up a few times. The V call is TRBV10-3, the J call TRBJ2-1; 11 bases line up with TRBD2. Germline CDR1 and CDR2: ENHRY and SYGVKD. V trimming: 3 bases; J trimming: 10 bases; junction bases outside the gene matches: 8. There are 15 residues in the CDR3. In nucleotides, the CDR3 is TGTGCCATCAGTGAACCCGCCGGGACTAGCGGAGAGCAGTTCTTC. Translation: CAISEPAGTSGEQFF.

This clone has more than one count but fewer than ten. This chain uses TRBV6-6 with TRBJ1-4; perhaps TRBD1 as D (5 bases). Trimming cost V 5 bases and J 7 bases, with 14 bases left between them. The CDR3 contains 14 residues. Germline-derived CDR1 and CDR2 are MNHNY and SVGAGI (reference sequence). CDR3 amino acids: CASSPGKMVEKLFF. CDR3 in DNA: TGTGCCAGCAGTCCAGGGAAGATGGTTGAAAAACTGTTTTTT.

This clone has a single count. CDR3 in amino acids: CASKQGATNYGYTF. CDR3 nucleotides: TGTGCCTCGAAACAGGGGGCTACTAACTATGGCTACACCTTC. This chain connects TRBV30 to TRBJ1-2, with 9 positions matching TRBD1. In germline, CDR1 is GTSNPN, CDR2 SVGIG (reference sequence). Trimming removed 7 bases from V and 0 bases from J; junction bases left unmatched: 6. The CDR3 extends over 14 amino acids.

The rearrangement links TRBV18 to TRBJ1-1; TRBD1 agrees at 7 bases. Germline assignment: CDR1 KGHSH and CDR2 LQKENI. J was trimmed by 3 bases and V by 2 bases; bases with no gene match: 9. The CDR3 is 16 residues long. This chain's CDR3 is CASSPFAGRGDTEAFF. The CDR3 nucleotides are TGTGCCAGCTCACCATTTGCGGGCAGGGGGGACACTGAAGCTTTCTTT. Drawing the rest from reference TRBV18 and TRBJ1-1, the complete variable domain is NAGVMQNPRHLVRRRGQEARLRCSPMKGHSHVYWYRQLPEEGLKFMVYLQKENIIDESGMPKERFSAEFPKEGPSILRIQQVVRGDSAAYFCASSPFAGRGDTEAFFGQGTRLTVV.

V and J are TRBV6-1 and TRBJ2-1, with TRBD1 identical over 10 bases. Germline V gene data show CDR1 as MNHNS and CDR2 as SASEGT. Losses at the gene ends were 2 bases for V and 10 bases for J; bases not matched to a gene: 8. The CDR3 runs to 15 residues. CDR3: CASSEPGQGTREQFF. In DNA, the CDR3 is TGTGCCAGCAGTGAACCGGGACAGGGGACTCGGGAGCAGTTCTTC.

The V gene is TRBV6-5, the J gene TRBJ2-6; D is possibly TRBD2 (6 bases). Per germline, CDR1 MNHEY and CDR2 SVGAGI. With 2 bases removed from V and 4 bases from J, the gap between germline ends came to 9 bases. The CDR3 covers 15 residues. The CDR3 nucleotides are TGTGCCAGCAGTTACGGAGGGGTCGGGGCCAACGTCCTGACTTTC. Translating it yields CASSYGGVGANVLTF.

The CDR3 nucleotides are TGTGCCAGCAGCAAGATAGCGACTGGCGGTTCTACCTACGAGCAGTACTTC. It codes for CASSKIATGGSTYEQYF. The V and J genes are TRBV4-2 and TRBJ2-7, with D possibly being TRBD2 (5 bases). Germline V gives CDR1 LGHNA, CDR2 YNFKEQ. The CDR3 runs 17 residues. Trimming pared 5 bases from V and 2 bases from J, leaving 22 bases between.

This clone was detected only once. The chain combines TRBV29-1 with TRBJ1-2, with D possibly TRBD1 on 5 matching bases. The V gene's germline CDR1 is SQVTM and CDR2 ANQGSEA. The length of the CDR3 is 15 residues. V gave up 2 bases and J gave up 3 bases, with 16 bases separating them. CDR3 bases: TGCAGCGTTGAAACCCCGGGCAGGGACTACTATGGCTACACCTTC. It translates to CSVETPGRDYYGYTF.

The genes are TRBV7-2 and TRBJ2-1; 12 bases align to TRBD2. This CDR3 is 14 amino acids long. The germline CDR1 and CDR2 sequences are SGHTA and FQGNSA. Trimming removed 5 bases from V and 14 bases from J; junction bases left unmatched: 10. Here the CDR3 reads CASSLWTSGNVEFF. The CDR3 DNA reads as TGTGCCAGCAGCCTATGGACTAGCGGGAACGTGGAGTTCTTC.

The J gene is TRBJ1-5, the V gene TRBV19, with D tentatively TRBD1 (5 bases). There are 16 residues in the CDR3. The V gene lost 6 bases and the J gene lost 4 bases, with 19 bases spanning the gap. CDR1 and CDR2 from the germline V gene are LNHDA and SQIVND (reference sequence). As DNA, the CDR3 is TGTGCCAGTAGCCCATGGGCCGGGGGTTTAAATCAGCCCCAGCATTTT. Translation: CASSPWAGGLNQPQHF. Supplemented by reference TRBV19 and TRBJ1-5, the full variable domain reads DGGITQSPKYLFRKEGQNVTLSCEQNLNHDAMYWYRQDPGQGLRLIYYSQIVNDFQKGDIAEGYSVSREKKESFPLTVTSAQKNPTAFYLCASSPWAGGLNQPQHFGDGTRLSIL.

The J gene is TRBJ1-3, the V gene TRBV7-9; 7 bases map to TRBD1. This CDR3 spans 15 amino acids. The V and J ends lost 5 bases and 8 bases, in that order; junction bases with no gene match: 12. Germline values: CDR1 SEHNR, CDR2 FQNEAQ (reference sequence). The CDR3 is CASSPTGAGIDTIYF. CDR3 bases: TGTGCCAGCAGCCCTACAGGGGCCGGTATAGACACCATATATTTT.

V is TRBV10-1 and J is TRBJ1-1; TRBD1 matches 7 bases. Germline-derived CDR1 and CDR2 are WNHNN and SYGVQD (reference sequence). J lost 2 bases, V lost 8 bases, and 8 bases had no gene match. The CDR3 sequence is 14 residues long. The DNA for the CDR3 is TGCGCCAGCTTCTGGGACAGACAAAACACTGAAGCTTTCTTT. Its translation is CASFWDRQNTEAFF.

The V gene is TRBV7-9, the J gene TRBJ1-4; D gene unclear. The CDR3 loop spans 16 amino acids. The ends were cut back, 4 bases at V and 0 bases at J, with 12 bases in the middle. Looked up from germline, CDR1 is SEHNR and CDR2 is FQNEAQ (reference sequence). The CDR3, as DNA: TGTGCCAGCAGCTCCTCAAAACGGTCAACTAATGAAAAACTGTTTTTT. Protein sequence: CASSSSKRSTNEKLFF.

Only a few counts were recorded for this clone. V usage is TRBV19 and J usage is TRBJ2-7, with D possibly TRBD2 on 6 matching bases. The CDR3 extends over 14 amino acids. Germline CDR1 LNHDA, CDR2 SQIVND (reference sequence). The V gene lost 8 bases and the J gene lost 0 bases, with 14 bases spanning the gap. The CDR3 loop is CASGQTRSSYEQYF. In DNA, the CDR3 is TGTGCCAGTGGCCAGACTAGGAGCTCCTACGAGCAGTACTTC.

This clone came up a few times. V gene TRBV2 combines with J gene TRBJ2-1; D call uncertain. CDR1 is SNHLY, CDR2 FYNNEI, per germline. Trimming took off 2 bases at V and 8 bases at J, with 7 bases between the two ends. This CDR3 is built from 12 residues. The CDR3 nucleotides read TGTGCCAGCAGTGAATCGTATGATGAGCAGTTCTTC. Its translation is CASSESYDEQFF.

The rearrangement joins TRBV4-2 to TRBJ1-4; TRBD1 might be the D (5 bases). The germline gives CDR1 LGHNA, CDR2 YNFKEQ. Between the trimmed V and J ends, which lost 1 base and 5 bases, there was a span of 17 bases. The CDR3 contains 17 residues. In DNA form, the CDR3 reads TGTGCCAGCAGCCAAGCCCAAGTCGACAGAAGAAATGAAAAACTGTTTTTT. Amino acids: CASSQAQVDRRNEKLFF.

The rearrangement joins TRBV13 to TRBJ2-2; D may be TRBD2 (5 bases). Trimming shortened V by 1 base and J by 0 bases, and 12 bases separated the two germline ends. The V gene's germline CDR1 is PRHDT and CDR2 FYEKMQ (reference sequence). The CDR3 loop spans 17 amino acids. The CDR3 region is CASSLARPLANTGELFF. In DNA, the CDR3 is TGTGCCAGCAGCTTAGCGCGACCACTAGCGAACACCGGGGAGCTGTTTTTT.

The chain is built from TRBV5-1 and TRBJ2-1; TRBD2 matches 7 bases. Germline CDR1 SGHRS, CDR2 YFSETQ. J was trimmed by 0 bases and V by 3 bases; bases with no gene match: 6. There are 16 residues in the CDR3. CDR3 DNA sequence: TGCGCCAGCAGCTCCCCTGCGGGAGTCTCCTACAATGAGCAGTTCTTC. It codes for CASSSPAGVSYNEQFF. Drawing the rest from reference TRBV5-1 and TRBJ2-1, the complete variable domain is KAGVTQTPRYLIKTRGQQVTLSCSPISGHRSVSWYQQTPGQGLQFLFEYFSETQRNKGNFPGRFSGRQFSNSRSEMNVSTLELGDSALYLCASSSPAGVSYNEQFFGPGTRLTVL.

This clone occurred once. The J gene is TRBJ2-7, the V gene TRBV5-1; possibly TRBD2 for D (5 bases). This CDR3 has 15 residues. Germline CDR1 is SGHRS and CDR2 is YFSETQ. Trimming cost V 4 bases and J 1 base, with 15 bases left between them. CDR3 nucleotide sequence: TGCGCCAGCAGCCAGTCGATGGGGAGATCCTACGAGCAGTACTTC. Its protein is CASSQSMGRSYEQYF. The whole variable domain, remainder taken from reference TRBV5-1 and TRBJ2-7, is KAGVTQTPRYLIKTRGQQVTLSCSPISGHRSVSWYQQTPGQGLQFLFEYFSETQRNKGNFPGRFSGRQFSNSRSEMNVSTLELGDSALYLCASSQSMGRSYEQYFGPGTRLTVT.

This clone was observed a few times. The J gene is TRBJ2-1, the V gene TRBV10-2, with 10 bases aligning to TRBD1. From germline, CDR1 is WSHSY and CDR2 SAAADI. The CDR3 sequence is 15 residues long. With V trimmed by 5 bases and J by 8 bases, 9 bases remained unmatched. The CDR3 DNA sequence: TGCGCCAGCAGTCCGAAGACAGGGGGCCGGGATGAGCAGTTCTTC. Translation gives CASSPKTGGRDEQFF.

The chain employs TRBV6-5 and TRBJ1-1; D uncertain. The V gene's germline CDR1 is MNHEY and CDR2 SVGAGI. Trimming cost V 6 bases and J 1 base, with 12 bases left between them. The CDR3 totals 14 residues. CDR3 amino acids: CASSPWEGNTEAFF. The CDR3 DNA sequence: TGTGCCAGCAGCCCCTGGGAGGGGAACACTGAAGCTTTCTTT.

The V and J genes are TRBV30 and TRBJ1-5; 8 bases are a match to TRBD1. V dropped 3 bases and J dropped 4; count of bases not matched to a gene: 11. This CDR3 region has 16 residues. CDR1 is GTSNPN and CDR2 is SVGIG in the germline V gene (reference sequence). The CDR3 loop reads CAWRPSQGASNQPQHF. CDR3 nucleotide sequence: TGTGCCTGGAGGCCTTCTCAGGGGGCAAGTAATCAGCCCCAGCATTTT.

This chain links TRBV6-5 with TRBJ2-7; 7 bases are shared with TRBD2. The CDR3 totals 16 residues. Germline V gene sequence: CDR1 MNHEY, CDR2 SVGAGI. V was clipped by 3 bases and J by 1 base; unmatched bases: 9. CDR3 amino acids: CASSYTGGVSSYEQYF. DNA of the CDR3: TGTGCCAGCAGTTATACGGGGGGTGTTAGTTCCTACGAGCAGTACTTC.

The chain carries TRBV28 and TRBJ1-6, with 7 bases fitting TRBD1. J was trimmed by 6 bases and V by 6 bases; bases with no gene match: 8. The length of the CDR3 is 15 residues. Germline V CDR1 and CDR2: MDHEN, SYDVKM. DNA of the CDR3: TGTGCCAGCAGCCCAAGGGACAGAACTAATTCACCCCTCCACTTT. It specifies CASSPRDRTNSPLHF.

The V gene is TRBV9, the J gene TRBJ2-7, with 7 positions matching TRBD2. Losses at the gene ends were 0 bases for V and 6 bases for J; bases not matched to a gene: 6. Germline V gene sequence: CDR1 SGDLS, CDR2 YYNGEE. This CDR3 is built from 14 residues. DNA for the CDR3: TGTGCCAGCAGCGTAGTCGGCACGGGGGGCGAGCAGTACTTC. Translated, it gives CASSVVGTGGEQYF.